One sample yielded the 5 T cell receptor beta chains listed below, sequenced in a study of response to subunit inactivated influenza vaccine. Each CDR3 protein gets one entry after TCRdb re-called the RT-PCR reads with MiXCR. The repertoire holds roughly 500,000 distinct CDR3 sequences, with around 25% as singletons. This specimen consisted of CD4+ T cells sorted from PBMCs, obtained around 5 days after vaccination. These receptors were taken from a man aged 45-65 years who received an inactivated influenza vaccine.

The gene calls are TRBV7-3 and TRBJ2-1; 10 bases map to TRBD2. Per germline, CDR1 SGHTA and CDR2 FQGTGA. Losses at the gene ends were 5 bases for V and 6 bases for J; bases not matched to a gene: 7. The CDR3 consists of 15 residues. CDR3 DNA sequence: TGTGCCAGCAGCCCTTCTAGCGGGAGTTCCAATGAGCAGTTCTTC. Translating it yields CASSPSSGSSNEQFF.

The sample holds a few counts of this clonotype. The genes are TRBV3-1 and TRBJ1-1, with D possibly being TRBD1 (5 bases). Germline V gene sequence: CDR1 LGHDT, CDR2 YNNKEL (reference sequence). This CDR3 has 15 residues. V was cut by 2 bases and J by 0 bases, with 10 bases left in between. The CDR3 here is CASSQTGGVNTEAFF. DNA for the CDR3: TGTGCCAGCAGCCAAACAGGTGGGGTGAACACTGAAGCTTTCTTT.

This chain connects TRBV5-6 to TRBJ2-7; TRBD2 aligns across 7 bases. The CDR3 extends over 15 amino acids. V lost 5 bases, J lost 0 bases, and 8 bases stayed unmatched. CDR1 is SGHDT and CDR2 is YYEEEE in the germline V gene. As DNA, the CDR3 is TGTGCCAGCAGTCCCGGGACTACCTTCTCCTACGAGCAGTACTTC. It translates to CASSPGTTFSYEQYF. The full variable domain, in which reference TRBV5-6 and TRBJ2-7 provide the parts outside the CDR3, is DAGVTQSPTHLIKTRGQQVTLRCSPKSGHDTVSWYQQALGQGPQFIFQYYEEEERQRGNFPDRFSGHQFPNYSSELNVNALLLGDSALYLCASSPGTTFSYEQYFGPGTRLTVT.

The chain joins TRBV6-7 to TRBJ2-1; D remains ambiguous. TRBV6-7 is labeled an ORF, and its function is uncertain. The CDR3 spans 10 residues. V was trimmed by 8 bases and J by 9 bases, leaving 8 bases between them. The CDR3 nucleotides are TGTGCCAGCTCAACTCGTGAGCAGTTCTTC. Its translation: CASSTREQFF.

The CDR3 reads CASSQASRQGAYEQYF. DNA for the CDR3: TGTGCCAGCAGCCAAGCTTCAAGACAGGGGGCCTACGAGCAGTACTTC. The genes are TRBV4-2 and TRBJ2-7, with TRBD1 matching over 9 bases. Germline V gene sequence: CDR1 LGHNA, CDR2 YNFKEQ. This CDR3 comprises 16 residues. V lost 1 base and J lost 2; bases outside the gene matches: 6.